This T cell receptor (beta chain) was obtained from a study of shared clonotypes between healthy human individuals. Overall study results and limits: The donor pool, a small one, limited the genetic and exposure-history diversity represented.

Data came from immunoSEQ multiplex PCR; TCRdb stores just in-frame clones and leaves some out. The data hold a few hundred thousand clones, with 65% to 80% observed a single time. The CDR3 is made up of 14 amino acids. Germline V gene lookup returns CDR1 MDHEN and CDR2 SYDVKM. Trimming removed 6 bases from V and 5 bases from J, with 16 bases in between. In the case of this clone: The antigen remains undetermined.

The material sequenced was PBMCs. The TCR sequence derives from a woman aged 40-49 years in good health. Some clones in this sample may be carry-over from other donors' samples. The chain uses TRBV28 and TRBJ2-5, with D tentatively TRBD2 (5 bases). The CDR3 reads CASRAWGEVETQYF. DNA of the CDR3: TGTGCCAGCAGGGCTTGGGGAGAGGTGGAGACCCAGTACTTC.